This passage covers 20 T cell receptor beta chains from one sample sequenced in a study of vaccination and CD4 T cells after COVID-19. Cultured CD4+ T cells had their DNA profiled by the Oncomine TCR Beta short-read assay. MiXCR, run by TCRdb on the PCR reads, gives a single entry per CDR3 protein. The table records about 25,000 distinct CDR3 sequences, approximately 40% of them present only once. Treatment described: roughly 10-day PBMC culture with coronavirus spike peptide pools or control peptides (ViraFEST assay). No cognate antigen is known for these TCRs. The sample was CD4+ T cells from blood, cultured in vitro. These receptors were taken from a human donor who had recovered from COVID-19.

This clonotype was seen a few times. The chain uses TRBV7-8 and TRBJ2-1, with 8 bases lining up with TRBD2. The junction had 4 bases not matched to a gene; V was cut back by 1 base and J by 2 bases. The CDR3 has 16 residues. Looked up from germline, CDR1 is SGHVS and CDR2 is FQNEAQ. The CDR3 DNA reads TGTGCCAGCAGCTTAGTGCTGACTAGCGCCTACAATGAGCAGTTCTTC. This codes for CASSLVLTSAYNEQFF.

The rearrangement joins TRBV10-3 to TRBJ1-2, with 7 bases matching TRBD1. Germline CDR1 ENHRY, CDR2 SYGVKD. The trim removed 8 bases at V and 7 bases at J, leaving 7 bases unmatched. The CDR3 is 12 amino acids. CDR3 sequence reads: CAIQRGGVGYTF. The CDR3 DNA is TGTGCCATCCAGCGAGGGGGCGTTGGCTACACCTTC.

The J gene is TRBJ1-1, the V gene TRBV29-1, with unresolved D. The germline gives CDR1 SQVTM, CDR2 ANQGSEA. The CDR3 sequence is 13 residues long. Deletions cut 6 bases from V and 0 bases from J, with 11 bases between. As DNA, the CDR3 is TGCAGCGTCACAAGAGCTATGAACACTGAAGCTTTCTTT. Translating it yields CSVTRAMNTEAFF.

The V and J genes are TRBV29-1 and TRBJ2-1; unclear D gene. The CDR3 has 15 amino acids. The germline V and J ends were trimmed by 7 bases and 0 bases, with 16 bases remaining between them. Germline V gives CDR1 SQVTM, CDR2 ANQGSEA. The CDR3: CSARPSLSSYNEQFF. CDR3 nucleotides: TGCAGCGCTAGACCCTCCCTGAGCTCCTACAATGAGCAGTTCTTC.

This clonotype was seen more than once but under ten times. CDR3 region: CSATGNGYTF. The CDR3 DNA follows: TGCAGTGCGACCGGCAATGGCTACACCTTC. V and J are TRBV20-1 and TRBJ1-2; no clear D. V lost 6 bases and J 6 bases, leaving 8 bases between the germline ends. The germline CDR1 and CDR2 sequences are DFQATT and SNEGSKA (reference sequence). This CDR3 is built from 10 residues.

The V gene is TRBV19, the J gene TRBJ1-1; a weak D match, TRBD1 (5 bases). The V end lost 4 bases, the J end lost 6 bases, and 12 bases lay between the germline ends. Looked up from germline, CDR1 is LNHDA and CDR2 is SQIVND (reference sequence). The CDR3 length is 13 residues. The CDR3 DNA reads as TGTGCCAGTAGTACCTCGGGACCTGCTGAAGCTTTCTTT. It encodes CASSTSGPAEAFF.

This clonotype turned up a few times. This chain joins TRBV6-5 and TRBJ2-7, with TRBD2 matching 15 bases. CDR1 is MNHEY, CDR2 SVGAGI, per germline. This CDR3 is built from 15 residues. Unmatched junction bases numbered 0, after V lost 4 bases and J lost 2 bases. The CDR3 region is CASSWTSGGAYEQYF. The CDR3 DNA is TGTGCCAGCAGTTGGACTAGCGGGGGGGCCTACGAGCAGTACTTC.

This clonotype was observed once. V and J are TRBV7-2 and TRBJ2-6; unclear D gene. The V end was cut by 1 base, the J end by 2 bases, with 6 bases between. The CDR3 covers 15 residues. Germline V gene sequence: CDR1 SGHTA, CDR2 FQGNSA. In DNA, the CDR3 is TGTGCCAGCAGCTTAGGAGGCACTGGGGCCAACGTCCTGACTTTC. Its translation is CASSLGGTGANVLTF.

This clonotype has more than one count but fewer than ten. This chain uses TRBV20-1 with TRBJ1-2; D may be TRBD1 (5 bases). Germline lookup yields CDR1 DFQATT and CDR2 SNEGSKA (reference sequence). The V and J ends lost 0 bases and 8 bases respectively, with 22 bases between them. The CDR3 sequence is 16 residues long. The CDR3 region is CSARDQGTGKQRGYTF. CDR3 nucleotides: TGCAGTGCTAGAGATCAGGGTACGGGGAAACAGCGGGGCTACACCTTC.

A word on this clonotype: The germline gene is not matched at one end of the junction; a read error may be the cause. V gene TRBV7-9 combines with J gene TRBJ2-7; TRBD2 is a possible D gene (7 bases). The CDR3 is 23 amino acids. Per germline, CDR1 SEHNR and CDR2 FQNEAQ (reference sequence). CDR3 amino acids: CASSLARGGGSPPGFVGDYGQYF. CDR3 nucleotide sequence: TGTGCCAGCAGCTTAGCGCGTGGGGGGGGCAGTCCTCCCGGTTTTGTCGGGGACTACGGGCAGTACTTC.

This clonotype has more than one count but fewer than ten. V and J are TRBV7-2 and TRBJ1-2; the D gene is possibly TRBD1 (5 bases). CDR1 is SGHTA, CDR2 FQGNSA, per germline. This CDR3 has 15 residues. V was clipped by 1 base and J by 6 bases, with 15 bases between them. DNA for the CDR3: TGTGCCAGCAGCTTAGAGTTGGGCAGGGAGGATGGCTACACCTTC. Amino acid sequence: CASSLELGREDGYTF.

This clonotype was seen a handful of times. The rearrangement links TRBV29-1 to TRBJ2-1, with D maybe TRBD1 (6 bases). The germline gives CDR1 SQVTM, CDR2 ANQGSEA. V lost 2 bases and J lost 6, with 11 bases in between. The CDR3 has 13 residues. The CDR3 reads CSVERQGPNEQFF. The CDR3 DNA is TGCAGCGTTGAAAGGCAGGGGCCCAATGAGCAGTTCTTC.

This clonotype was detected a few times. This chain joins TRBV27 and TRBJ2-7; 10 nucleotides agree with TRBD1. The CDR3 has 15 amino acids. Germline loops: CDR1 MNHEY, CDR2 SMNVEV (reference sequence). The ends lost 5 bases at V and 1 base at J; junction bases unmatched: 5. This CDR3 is CASSAPGQGSYEQYF. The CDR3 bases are TGTGCCAGCAGTGCCCCGGGACAGGGGTCCTACGAGCAGTACTTC.

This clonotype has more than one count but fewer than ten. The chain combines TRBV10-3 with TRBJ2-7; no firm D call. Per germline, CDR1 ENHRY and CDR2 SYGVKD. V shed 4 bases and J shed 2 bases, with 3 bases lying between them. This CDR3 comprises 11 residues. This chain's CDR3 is CAISAAYEQYF. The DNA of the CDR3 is TGTGCCATCAGTGCGGCCTACGAGCAGTACTTC.

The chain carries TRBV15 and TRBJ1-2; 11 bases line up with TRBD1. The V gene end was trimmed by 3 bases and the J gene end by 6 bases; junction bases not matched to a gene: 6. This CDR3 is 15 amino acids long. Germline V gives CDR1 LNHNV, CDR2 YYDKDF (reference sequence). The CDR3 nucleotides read TGTGCCACCAGCAGGGACGGACAGGGGGCGCATGGCTACACCTTC. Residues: CATSRDGQGAHGYTF. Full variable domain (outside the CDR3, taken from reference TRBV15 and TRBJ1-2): DAMVIQNPRYQVTQFGKPVTLSCSQTLNHNVMYWYQQKSSQAPKLLFHYYDKDFNNEADTPDNFQSRRPNTSFCFLDIRSPGLGDTAMYLCATSRDGQGAHGYTFGSGTRLTVV.

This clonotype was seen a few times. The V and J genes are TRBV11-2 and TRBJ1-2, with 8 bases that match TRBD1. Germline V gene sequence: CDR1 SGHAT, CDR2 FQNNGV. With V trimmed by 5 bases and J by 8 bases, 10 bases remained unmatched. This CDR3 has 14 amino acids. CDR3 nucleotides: TGTGCCAGCAGCACCCGCACAGGGGGTCTCGGCTACACCTTC. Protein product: CASSTRTGGLGYTF. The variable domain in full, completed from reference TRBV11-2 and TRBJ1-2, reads EAGVAQSPRYKIIEKRQSVAFWCNPISGHATLYWYQQILGQGPKLLIQFQNNGVVDDSQLPKDRFSAERLKGVDSTLKIQPAKLEDSAVYLCASSTRTGGLGYTFGSGTRLTVV.

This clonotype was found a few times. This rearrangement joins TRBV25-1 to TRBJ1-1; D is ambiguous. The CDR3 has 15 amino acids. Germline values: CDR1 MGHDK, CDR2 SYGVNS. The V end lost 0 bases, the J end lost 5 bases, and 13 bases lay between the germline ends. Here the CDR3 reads CASSEYSVGSTEAFF. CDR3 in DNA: TGTGCCAGCAGTGAATATAGTGTGGGTTCTACTGAAGCTTTCTTT.

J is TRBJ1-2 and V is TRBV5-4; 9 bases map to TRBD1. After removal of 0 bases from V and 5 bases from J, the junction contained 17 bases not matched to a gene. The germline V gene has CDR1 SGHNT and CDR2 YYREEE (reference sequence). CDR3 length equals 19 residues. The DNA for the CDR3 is TGTGCCAGCAGCTTGGTAGGGGCCAATTCGGGACAGGGAATATATGGCTACACCTTC. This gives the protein CASSLVGANSGQGIYGYTF.

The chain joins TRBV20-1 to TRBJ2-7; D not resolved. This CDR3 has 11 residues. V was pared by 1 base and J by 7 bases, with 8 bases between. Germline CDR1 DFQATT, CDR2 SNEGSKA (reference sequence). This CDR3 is CSARAQREQYF. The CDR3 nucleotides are TGCAGTGCTAGAGCTCAGAGAGAGCAGTACTTC.

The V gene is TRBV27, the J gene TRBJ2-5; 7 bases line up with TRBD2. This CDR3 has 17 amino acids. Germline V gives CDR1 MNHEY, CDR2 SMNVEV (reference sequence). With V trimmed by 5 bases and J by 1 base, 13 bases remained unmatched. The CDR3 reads CASSRKYPASGQETQYF. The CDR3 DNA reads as TGTGCCAGCAGTAGGAAATACCCGGCTAGCGGCCAAGAGACCCAGTACTTC.